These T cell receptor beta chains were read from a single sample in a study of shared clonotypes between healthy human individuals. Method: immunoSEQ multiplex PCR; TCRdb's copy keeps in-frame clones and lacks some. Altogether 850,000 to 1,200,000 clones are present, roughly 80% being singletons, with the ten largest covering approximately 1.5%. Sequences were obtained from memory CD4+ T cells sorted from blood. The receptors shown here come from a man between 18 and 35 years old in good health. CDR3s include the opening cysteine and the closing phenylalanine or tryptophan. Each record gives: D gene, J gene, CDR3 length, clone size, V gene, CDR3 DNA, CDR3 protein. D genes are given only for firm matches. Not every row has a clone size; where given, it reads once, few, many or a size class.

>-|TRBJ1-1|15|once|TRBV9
TGTGCCAGCAGCCCCAGTGGCAGGGACGACCCTGAAGCTTTCTTT
CASSPSGRDDPEAFF
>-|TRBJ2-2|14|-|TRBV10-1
TGCGCCAGCAGCGAGGACCAGGGGGGCGGGGAGCTGTTTTTT
CASSEDQGGGELFF
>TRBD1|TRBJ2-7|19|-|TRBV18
TGTGCCAGCTCACCCACCACGATCCCCCCTGGGACAGGGGGCTACGAGCAGTACTTC
CASSPTTIPPGTGGYEQYF
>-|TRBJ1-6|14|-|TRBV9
TGTGCCAGCAGCGTAGGGGGCGGGAATTCACCCCTCCACTTT
CASSVGGGNSPLHF
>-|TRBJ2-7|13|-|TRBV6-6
TGTGCCAGCAGCGAACAGGGTTCCTACGAGCAGTACTTC
CASSEQGSYEQYF
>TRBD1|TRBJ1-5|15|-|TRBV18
TGTGCCAGCTCACTCGGACAGGGACTCAATCAGCCCCAGCATTTT
CASSLGQGLNQPQHF
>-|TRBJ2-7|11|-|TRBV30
TGTGCCTGGAGCCTCCGGGACGAGCAGTACTTC
CAWSLRDEQYF
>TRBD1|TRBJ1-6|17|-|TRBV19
TGTGCCAGTGCGGACAGGGGATCCTTAGACTATAATTCACCCCTCCACTTT
CASADRGSLDYNSPLHF
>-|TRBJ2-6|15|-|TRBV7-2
TGTGCCAGCAGCCCAGGGGGGAGCGGGGCCAACGTCCTGACTTTC
CASSPGGSGANVLTF
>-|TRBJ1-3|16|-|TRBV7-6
TGTGCCAGCAGCTTAGGGACAGCTAACTCTGGAAACACCATATATTTT
CASSLGTANSGNTIYF
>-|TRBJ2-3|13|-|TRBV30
TGTGCCTGGGGGGTCGCAGGGGCAGGTACGCAGTATTTT
CAWGVAGAGTQYF
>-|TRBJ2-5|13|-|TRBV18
TGTGCCAGCTCACCGGGGATCCAAGAGACCCAGTACTTC
CASSPGIQETQYF
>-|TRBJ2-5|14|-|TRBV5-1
TGCGCCAGCAGCTTGACGGGAGCTAAAGAGACCCAGTACTTC
CASSLTGAKETQYF
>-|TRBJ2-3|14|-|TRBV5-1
TGCGCCAGCAGCTTGGCGAGCGCCACAGATACGCAGTATTTT
CASSLASATDTQYF
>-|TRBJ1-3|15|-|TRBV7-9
TGTGCCAGCAGCTTAGAAGGGGGGCCTGGAAACACCATATATTTT
CASSLEGGPGNTIYF
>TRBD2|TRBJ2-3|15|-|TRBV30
TGTGCCTGTATTGGGACTAGCGGACGCACAGATACGCAGTATTTT
CACIGTSGRTDTQYF
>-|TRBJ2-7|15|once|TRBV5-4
TGTGCCAGCAGCTTGGGGGCGGGGAGCTCCTACGAGCAGTACTTC
CASSLGAGSSYEQYF
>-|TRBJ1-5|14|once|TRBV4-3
TGCGCCAGCAGCCAAGAGCTGGTTTCACAGCCCCAGCATTTT
CASSQELVSQPQHF
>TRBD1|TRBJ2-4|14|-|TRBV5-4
TGTGCCAGCAGTTCCTTCTCGGCAGGGGGCATTCAGTACTTC
CASSSFSAGGIQYF
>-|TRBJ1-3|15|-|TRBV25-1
TGTGCCAGCAGTCCAGGACGGACCTCTGGAAACACCATATATTTT
CASSPGRTSGNTIYF
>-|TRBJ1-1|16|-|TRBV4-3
TGCGCCAGCAGCCAAGAACGAGGGGTAGGTGCATCGGAAGCTTTCTTT
CASSQERGVGASEAFF
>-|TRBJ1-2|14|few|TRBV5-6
TGTGCCAGCAGCTTGGCCCACGGCAGCTATGGCTACACCTTC
CASSLAHGSYGYTF
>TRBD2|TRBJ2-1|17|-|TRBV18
TGTGCCAGCTCACCACCGACTAGCGGGAGCTCCTACAATGAGCAGTTCTTC
CASSPPTSGSSYNEQFF
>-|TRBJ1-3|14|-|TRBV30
TGTGCCTGGAGTGAAGGGTACCAAGGAAACACCATATATTTT
CAWSEGYQGNTIYF
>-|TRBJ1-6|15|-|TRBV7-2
TGTGCCAGCAGCTTCCCCTCACAGGGATCGACACCCCTCCACTTT
CASSFPSQGSTPLHF
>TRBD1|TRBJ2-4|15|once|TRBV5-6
TGTGCCAGCAGCTTGGCGGACAGGGCGGAAAACATTCAGTACTTC
CASSLADRAENIQYF
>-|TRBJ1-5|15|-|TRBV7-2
TGTGCCAGCAGCTTAGCGGGAAGTAGCAATCAGCCCCAGCATTTT
CASSLAGSSNQPQHF
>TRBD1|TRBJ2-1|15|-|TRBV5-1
TGCGCCAGCAGCCCGGGACAGTTAAGCTACAATGAGCAGTTCTTC
CASSPGQLSYNEQFF
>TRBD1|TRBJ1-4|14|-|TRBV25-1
TGTGCCAGCACCCTGACAGGGCCTAATGAAAAACTGTTTTTT
CASTLTGPNEKLFF
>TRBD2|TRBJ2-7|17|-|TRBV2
TGTGCTAGCAGTGACCTCACCCTGACTAGCGGGAGTTACGAGCAGTACTTC
CASSDLTLTSGSYEQYF
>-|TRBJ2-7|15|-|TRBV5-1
TGCGCCAGCAGCTTGGAAGGAGGGGACCGCTACGAGCAGTACTTC
CASSLEGGDRYEQYF
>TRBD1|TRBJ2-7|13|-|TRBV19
TGTGCCAGTAGCCAGGGGACAGTCTACGAGCAGTACTTC
CASSQGTVYEQYF
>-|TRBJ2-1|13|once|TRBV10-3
TGTGCCATCAGCGTACAGGGTAGCAATGAGCAGTTCTTC
CAISVQGSNEQFF
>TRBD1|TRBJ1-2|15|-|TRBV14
TGTGCCAGCAGCCAAGCGGGGACAGGGATTGGGGGCTACACCTTC
CASSQAGTGIGGYTF
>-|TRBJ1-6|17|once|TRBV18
TGTGCCAGCTCACCACCGTCTTCTGGGGGTTCAGGCTCACCCCTCCACTTT
CASSPPSSGGSGSPLHF
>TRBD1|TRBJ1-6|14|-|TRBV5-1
TGCGCCAGCAGCTTGTCCAGGGGGGAATCACCCCTCCACTTT
CASSLSRGESPLHF
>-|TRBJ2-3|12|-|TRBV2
TGTGCCAGCAGCAGTGACACAGATACGCAGTATTTT
CASSSDTDTQYF
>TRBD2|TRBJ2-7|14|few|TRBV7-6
TGTGCCAGCAGCAGCGGGAGAGCCCCCTACGAGCAGTACTTC
CASSSGRAPYEQYF
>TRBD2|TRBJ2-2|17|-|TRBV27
TGTGCCAGCAGTTTATGGGGTCGGAGCGGGAGAGCCGGGGAGCTGTTTTTT
CASSLWGRSGRAGELFF
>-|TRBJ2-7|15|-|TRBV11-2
TGTGCCAGCAGCTTAAGAGGTCATTCCTTCTACGAGCAGTACTTC
CASSLRGHSFYEQYF
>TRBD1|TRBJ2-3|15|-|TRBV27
TGTGCCAGCCATACCGGGACAGGTGACACAGATACGCAGTATTTT
CASHTGTGDTDTQYF
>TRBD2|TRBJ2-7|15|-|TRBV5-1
TGCGCCAGCAGCTTAGACGGGACTAGCGGGGGAGAGCAGTACTTC
CASSLDGTSGGEQYF
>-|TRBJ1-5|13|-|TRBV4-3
TGCGCCAGCAGCCATGGCTTAAATCAGCCCCAGCATTTT
CASSHGLNQPQHF
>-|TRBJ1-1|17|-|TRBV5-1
TGCGCCAGCAGCTTGGGGTTTGGGGGGCTGGGAAACACTGAAGCTTTCTTT
CASSLGFGGLGNTEAFF
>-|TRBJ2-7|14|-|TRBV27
TGTGCCAGCAGTTTAAGGGACACAGCCTACGAGCAGTACTTC
CASSLRDTAYEQYF